Listed below are T cell receptor beta chains from one sample, sequenced in a study of blood T cell repertoires in COVID-19. Some clones are missing from TCRdb's copy, which holds only in-frame ones; the method was immunoSEQ multiplex PCR. The data hold about 77,000 clones, with around three quarters observed a single time. Material for sequencing was peripheral blood. The receptors were gathered from a woman between 70 and 85 years old with acute or convalescent COVID-19. CDR3s include the opening cysteine and the closing phenylalanine or tryptophan. A D gene is named only where the DNA matches it firmly. Rows may omit the clone size; those that give it use once, few, many or a size class.

j_gene: TRBJ1-1
v_gene: TRBV20-1
abundance: few
d_gene: -
CDR3aa: CSASGLGGFEAFF
CDR3nt: TGCAGTGCTAGTGGATTAGGAGGTTTTGAAGCTTTCTTT

j_gene: TRBJ2-7
v_gene: TRBV4-1
abundance: -
d_gene: -
CDR3aa: CASSQDSGREQYF
CDR3nt: TGCGCCAGCAGCCAAGATTCGGGTCGCGAGCAGTACTTC

j_gene: TRBJ1-6
v_gene: TRBV9
abundance: -
d_gene: -
CDR3aa: CASSDYQGSYNSPLHF
CDR3nt: TGTGCCAGCAGCGATTACCAGGGGAGCTATAATTCACCCCTCCACTTT

j_gene: TRBJ2-5
v_gene: TRBV25-1
abundance: -
d_gene: -
CDR3aa: CASSEYGTDIQETQYF
CDR3nt: TGTGCCAGCAGTGAATACGGAACCGACATTCAAGAGACCCAGTACTTC

j_gene: TRBJ2-6
v_gene: TRBV24-1
abundance: few
d_gene: -
CDR3aa: CATSEQETSGANVLTF
CDR3nt: TGTGCCACCAGTGAACAGGAGACCTCTGGGGCCAACGTCCTGACTTTC

j_gene: TRBJ1-2
v_gene: TRBV5-5
abundance: -
d_gene: TRBD1
CDR3aa: CASSPNTGVGYTF
CDR3nt: TGTGCCAGCAGCCCCAACACAGGGGTTGGCTACACCTTC

j_gene: TRBJ1-5
v_gene: TRBV7-8
abundance: -
d_gene: -
CDR3aa: CASSLLVGGDNQPQHF
CDR3nt: TGTGCCAGCAGCTTATTGGTAGGAGGGGACAATCAGCCCCAGCATTTT

j_gene: TRBJ2-1
v_gene: TRBV7-8
abundance: -
d_gene: -
CDR3aa: CASSLGTSSYNEQFF
CDR3nt: TGTGCCAGCAGCTTAGGAACCTCGAGCTACAATGAGCAGTTCTTC

j_gene: TRBJ1-2
v_gene: TRBV11-1
abundance: -
d_gene: TRBD1
CDR3aa: CASSLAGQRYGYTF
CDR3nt: TGTGCCAGCAGCTTAGCGGGACAGCGTTATGGCTACACCTTC

j_gene: TRBJ1-6
v_gene: TRBV19
abundance: -
d_gene: -
CDR3aa: CASSIQGLGPLHF
CDR3nt: TGTGCCAGTAGTATACAGGGACTGGGACCCCTCCACTTT

j_gene: TRBJ1-2
v_gene: TRBV7-2
abundance: -
d_gene: -
CDR3aa: CASRVGGVVKMENYGYTF
CDR3nt: TGTGCCAGCAGAGTTGGAGGGGTAGTAAAGATGGAAAACTATGGCTACACCTTC

j_gene: TRBJ2-7
v_gene: TRBV4-3
abundance: -
d_gene: TRBD1
CDR3aa: CASSQQAGTGVYEQYF
CDR3nt: TGCGCCAGCAGCCAACAAGCCGGGACAGGGGTCTACGAGCAGTACTTC

j_gene: TRBJ1-2
v_gene: TRBV5-1
abundance: -
d_gene: -
CDR3aa: CASSWNPSGVQGYGYTF
CDR3nt: TGCGCCAGCAGCTGGAATCCCTCAGGGGTTCAAGGCTATGGCTACACCTTC

j_gene: TRBJ1-6
v_gene: TRBV2
abundance: -
d_gene: -
CDR3aa: CASSEGVSPLHF
CDR3nt: TGTGCCAGCAGCGAGGGGGTCTCACCCCTCCACTTT

j_gene: TRBJ1-2
v_gene: TRBV12-5
abundance: -
d_gene: -
CDR3aa: CASGFSGARYGYTF
CDR3nt: TGTGCTAGTGGTTTTTCAGGGGCGCGTTATGGCTACACCTTC

j_gene: TRBJ2-3
v_gene: TRBV6-5
abundance: -
d_gene: TRBD1
CDR3aa: CASRRGQEKRDTQYF
CDR3nt: TGTGCCAGCAGGAGGGGACAGGAGAAAAGAGATACGCAGTATTTT

j_gene: TRBJ2-1
v_gene: TRBV13
abundance: -
d_gene: TRBD1
CDR3aa: CASSLRGPLNNEQFF
CDR3nt: TGTGCCAGCAGCTTAAGGGGGCCGCTAAACAATGAGCAGTTCTTC

j_gene: TRBJ2-7
v_gene: TRBV19
abundance: -
d_gene: -
CDR3aa: CASSPGIGYEQYF
CDR3nt: TGTGCCAGTAGCCCAGGGATAGGTTACGAGCAGTACTTC

j_gene: TRBJ1-2
v_gene: TRBV4-3
abundance: once
d_gene: -
CDR3aa: CASSQGGATYGYTF
CDR3nt: TGCGCCAGCAGCCAAGGCGGGGCAACATATGGCTACACCTTC

j_gene: TRBJ2-3
v_gene: TRBV7-9
abundance: -
d_gene: -
CDR3aa: CASSPLMADTQYF
CDR3nt: TGTGCCAGCAGCCCCTTGATGGCCGATACGCAGTATTTT

j_gene: TRBJ1-2
v_gene: TRBV6-1
abundance: -
d_gene: TRBD1
CDR3aa: CASSEWGQGGGYTF
CDR3nt: TGTGCCAGCAGTGAATGGGGACAGGGCGGGGGCTACACCTTC

j_gene: TRBJ1-1
v_gene: TRBV6-5
abundance: few
d_gene: -
CDR3aa: CASGQIMNTEAFF
CDR3nt: TGTGCCAGCGGACAAATAATGAACACTGAAGCTTTCTTT

j_gene: TRBJ1-2
v_gene: TRBV24-1
abundance: -
d_gene: -
CDR3aa: CATSEGAPYGYTF
CDR3nt: TGTGCCACCAGTGAGGGGGCTCCGTATGGCTACACCTTC

j_gene: TRBJ1-1
v_gene: TRBV5-4
abundance: -
d_gene: -
CDR3aa: CASSLEPGANTEAFF
CDR3nt: TGTGCCAGCAGCTTGGAACCGGGTGCGAACACTGAAGCTTTCTTT

j_gene: TRBJ1-5
v_gene: TRBV3-1/TRBV3-2
abundance: -
d_gene: -
CDR3aa: CASSQGSGDGVPQHF
CDR3nt: TGTGCCAGCAGCCAAGGTTCGGGGGATGGCGTGCCCCAGCATTTT

j_gene: TRBJ2-3
v_gene: TRBV7-3
abundance: -
d_gene: -
CDR3aa: CASSFPSGDGTDTQYF
CDR3nt: TGTGCCAGCAGCTTTCCATCAGGGGACGGGACAGATACGCAGTATTTT

j_gene: TRBJ1-4
v_gene: TRBV27
abundance: -
d_gene: -
CDR3aa: CASSLSPDSPNEKLFF
CDR3nt: TGTGCCAGCAGTCTTTCCCCGGACAGCCCTAATGAAAAACTGTTTTTT

j_gene: TRBJ2-1
v_gene: TRBV2
abundance: many
d_gene: -
CDR3aa: CASKGASYNEQFF
CDR3nt: TGTGCCAGCAAAGGGGCCAGCTACAATGAGCAGTTCTTC

j_gene: TRBJ2-5
v_gene: TRBV5-1
abundance: -
d_gene: TRBD2
CDR3aa: CASRVTSGVEETQYF
CDR3nt: TGCGCCAGCAGGGTGACTAGCGGGGTGGAAGAGACCCAGTACTTC

j_gene: TRBJ2-1
v_gene: TRBV7-3
abundance: -
d_gene: -
CDR3aa: CASSSHPASNEQFF
CDR3nt: TGTGCCAGCAGCTCCCACCCTGCTAGTAATGAGCAGTTCTTC

j_gene: TRBJ2-3
v_gene: TRBV7-9
abundance: once
d_gene: -
CDR3aa: CASSGRGQYF
CDR3nt: TGTGCCAGCAGCGGGAGAGGGCAGTATTTT

j_gene: TRBJ2-2
v_gene: TRBV6-5
abundance: -
d_gene: -
CDR3aa: CASTRRGGNTGELFF
CDR3nt: TGTGCCAGCACCCGAAGGGGGGGGAACACCGGGGAGCTGTTTTTT

j_gene: TRBJ2-3
v_gene: TRBV5-4
abundance: -
d_gene: TRBD2
CDR3aa: CASSSSGTRADTQYF
CDR3nt: TGTGCCAGCAGCTCTTCCGGGACTAGGGCAGATACGCAGTATTTT

j_gene: TRBJ2-5
v_gene: TRBV19
abundance: few
d_gene: -
CDR3aa: CASSVGDLETQYF
CDR3nt: TGTGCCAGTAGTGTTGGGGACTTGGAAACCCAGTACTTC

j_gene: TRBJ2-1
v_gene: TRBV5-4
abundance: -
d_gene: -
CDR3aa: CASSLGPESAYNEQFF
CDR3nt: TGTGCCAGCAGCTTGGGGCCGGAGAGCGCCTACAATGAGCAGTTCTTC

j_gene: TRBJ1-1
v_gene: TRBV6-5
abundance: once
d_gene: TRBD1
CDR3aa: CASSTQGWNTEAFF
CDR3nt: TGTGCCAGCAGTACACAGGGGTGGAACACTGAAGCTTTCTTT

j_gene: TRBJ2-7
v_gene: TRBV6-6
abundance: -
d_gene: -
CDR3aa: CASSPPGSYEQYF
CDR3nt: TGTGCCAGCAGTCCCCCGGGTTCCTACGAGCAGTACTTC

j_gene: TRBJ1-2
v_gene: TRBV3-1/TRBV3-2
abundance: -
d_gene: TRBD1
CDR3aa: CASSPSLDRVGYTF
CDR3nt: TGTGCCAGCAGCCCCTCCCTTGACAGGGTAGGCTACACCTTC

j_gene: TRBJ1-5
v_gene: TRBV7-6
abundance: -
d_gene: -
CDR3aa: CASSGAEIYQPQHF
CDR3nt: TGTGCCAGCTCTGGGGCGGAGATTTATCAGCCCCAGCATTTT

j_gene: TRBJ2-5
v_gene: TRBV4-2
abundance: -
d_gene: TRBD2
CDR3aa: CASSQVGPGGAQETQYF
CDR3nt: TGTGCCAGCAGCCAAGTGGGGCCGGGGGGGGCTCAAGAGACCCAGTACTTC

j_gene: TRBJ1-1
v_gene: TRBV6-1
abundance: -
d_gene: TRBD1
CDR3aa: CASSDNSGGSTEAFF
CDR3nt: TGTGCCAGCAGTGACAATTCAGGGGGCTCCACTGAAGCTTTCTTT

j_gene: TRBJ2-3
v_gene: TRBV6-5
abundance: -
d_gene: TRBD2
CDR3aa: CASSYSGGGTDTQYF
CDR3nt: TGTGCCAGCAGTTACAGCGGGGGGGGGACAGATACGCAGTATTTT

j_gene: TRBJ2-3
v_gene: TRBV27
abundance: once
d_gene: TRBD1
CDR3aa: CASRDRESPPDTQYF
CDR3nt: TGTGCCAGCAGGGACAGGGAATCCCCCCCAGATACGCAGTATTTT

j_gene: TRBJ1-5
v_gene: TRBV11-2
abundance: few
d_gene: -
CDR3aa: CASSPTGTNQPQHF
CDR3nt: TGTGCCAGCAGCCCTACAGGGACCAATCAGCCCCAGCATTTT

j_gene: TRBJ2-5
v_gene: TRBV10-3
abundance: -
d_gene: TRBD1
CDR3aa: CAISESTTGKETQYF
CDR3nt: TGTGCCATCAGTGAGTCAACGACAGGGAAAGAGACCCAGTACTTC

j_gene: TRBJ2-1
v_gene: TRBV4-3
abundance: -
d_gene: -
CDR3aa: CASSQDHRASEFF
CDR3nt: TGCGCCAGCAGCCAAGACCACCGCGCGTCGGAGTTCTTC

j_gene: TRBJ1-5
v_gene: TRBV9
abundance: -
d_gene: TRBD1
CDR3aa: CASSVARGGQGALIGNQPQHF
CDR3nt: TGTGCCAGCAGCGTAGCCCGGGGGGGACAGGGAGCTTTGATCGGCAATCAGCCCCAGCATTTT

j_gene: TRBJ1-1
v_gene: TRBV29-1
abundance: few
d_gene: -
CDR3aa: CSVARLNTEAFF
CDR3nt: TGCAGCGTTGCGAGATTGAACACTGAAGCTTTCTTT

j_gene: TRBJ1-1
v_gene: TRBV6-5
abundance: -
d_gene: -
CDR3aa: CASSYQGLVNTEAFF
CDR3nt: TGTGCCAGCAGTTACCAGGGGTTAGTGAACACTGAAGCTTTCTTT

j_gene: TRBJ1-1
v_gene: TRBV6-5
abundance: -
d_gene: TRBD1
CDR3aa: CASSFSGGRTEAFF
CDR3nt: TGTGCCAGCAGTTTTTCAGGGGGCCGTACTGAAGCTTTCTTT

j_gene: TRBJ1-2
v_gene: TRBV5-1
abundance: -
d_gene: -
CDR3aa: CASSLGGQANNYGYTF
CDR3nt: TGCGCCAGCAGCTTGGGAGGACAAGCCAATAACTATGGCTACACCTTC

j_gene: TRBJ1-1
v_gene: TRBV29-1
abundance: -
d_gene: -
CDR3aa: CSVDEVNTEAFF
CDR3nt: TGCAGCGTTGATGAGGTAAACACTGAAGCTTTCTTT

j_gene: TRBJ1-5
v_gene: TRBV7-6
abundance: once
d_gene: -
CDR3aa: CASSLESNQPQHF
CDR3nt: TGTGCCAGCAGCTTAGAGAGTAATCAGCCCCAGCATTTT

j_gene: TRBJ2-5
v_gene: TRBV10-3
abundance: -
d_gene: -
CDR3aa: CAISPGDWREETQYF
CDR3nt: TGTGCCATCAGCCCCGGGGACTGGAGGGAAGAGACCCAGTACTTC

j_gene: TRBJ2-7
v_gene: TRBV9
abundance: -
d_gene: -
CDR3aa: CASSVEATWALEQYF
CDR3nt: TGTGCCAGCAGCGTAGAGGCAACCTGGGCCCTCGAGCAGTACTTC

j_gene: TRBJ2-3
v_gene: TRBV7-2
abundance: few
d_gene: -
CDR3aa: CASSLDYRVADTQYF
CDR3nt: TGTGCCAGCAGCTTGGACTACCGAGTGGCAGATACGCAGTATTTT

j_gene: TRBJ2-2
v_gene: TRBV10-3
abundance: -
d_gene: -
CDR3aa: CAIREATNTGELFF
CDR3nt: TGTGCCATCAGGGAGGCCACAAACACCGGGGAGCTGTTTTTT